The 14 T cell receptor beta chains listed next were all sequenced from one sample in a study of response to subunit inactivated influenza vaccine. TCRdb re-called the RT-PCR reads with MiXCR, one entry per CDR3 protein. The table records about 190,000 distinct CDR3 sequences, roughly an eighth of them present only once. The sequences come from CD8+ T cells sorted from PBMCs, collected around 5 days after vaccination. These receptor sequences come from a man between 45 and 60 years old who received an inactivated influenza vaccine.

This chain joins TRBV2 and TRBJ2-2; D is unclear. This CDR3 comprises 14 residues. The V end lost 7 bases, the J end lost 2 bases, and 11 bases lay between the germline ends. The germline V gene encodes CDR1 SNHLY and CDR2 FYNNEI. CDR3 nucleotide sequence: TGTGCCAGCATAAGGACGGATAACACCGGGGAGCTGTTTTTT. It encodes CASIRTDNTGELFF.

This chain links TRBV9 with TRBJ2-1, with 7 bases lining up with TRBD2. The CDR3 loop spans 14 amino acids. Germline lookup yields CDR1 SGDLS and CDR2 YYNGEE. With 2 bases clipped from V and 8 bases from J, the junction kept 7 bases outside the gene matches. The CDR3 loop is CASSVGGSPHEQFF. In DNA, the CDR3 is TGTGCCAGCAGCGTCGGCGGGAGTCCCCATGAGCAGTTCTTC.

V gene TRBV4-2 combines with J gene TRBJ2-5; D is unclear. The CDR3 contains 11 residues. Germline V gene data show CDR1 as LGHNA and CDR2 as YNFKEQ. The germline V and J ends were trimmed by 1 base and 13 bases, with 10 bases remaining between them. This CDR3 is CASSQGASLYF. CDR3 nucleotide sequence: TGTGCCAGCAGCCAAGGTGCATCCCTGTACTTC.

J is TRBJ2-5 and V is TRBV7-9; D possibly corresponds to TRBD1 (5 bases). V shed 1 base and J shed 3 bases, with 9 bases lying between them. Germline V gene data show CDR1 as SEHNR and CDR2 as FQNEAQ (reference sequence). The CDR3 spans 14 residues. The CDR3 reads CASSLGTTEETQYF. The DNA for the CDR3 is TGTGCCAGCAGCTTAGGGACAACAGAAGAGACCCAGTACTTC.

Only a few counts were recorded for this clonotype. The CDR3 DNA sequence: TGCGCCAGCAGCTTCCTCACCGGGGAGCTGTTTTTT. Protein: CASSFLTGELFF. The V gene is TRBV5-1, the J gene TRBJ2-2; D is unclear. Germline CDR1 reads SGHRS; CDR2 reads YFSETQ. This CDR3 spans 12 amino acids. Trimming removed 2 bases from V and 4 bases from J, with 3 bases in between.

The CDR3 DNA sequence: TGTGCCAGCAGCTTAGAGGGGGCTAGTGTCTACGAGCAGTACTTC. Translating gives CASSLEGASVYEQYF. V usage is TRBV11-2 and J usage is TRBJ2-7, with D possibly being TRBD1 (6 bases). The CDR3 runs 15 residues. Deletions cut 0 bases from V and 3 bases from J, with 12 bases between. From germline, CDR1 is SGHAT and CDR2 FQNNGV.

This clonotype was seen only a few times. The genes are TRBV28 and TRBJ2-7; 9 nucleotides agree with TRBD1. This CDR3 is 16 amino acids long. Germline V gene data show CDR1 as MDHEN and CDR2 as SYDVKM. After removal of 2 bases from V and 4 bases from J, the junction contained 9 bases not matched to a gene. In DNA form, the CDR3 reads TGTGCCAGCAGTTTAGGGGGGACAGGGTTTTTTTACGAGCAGTACTTC. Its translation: CASSLGGTGFFYEQYF.

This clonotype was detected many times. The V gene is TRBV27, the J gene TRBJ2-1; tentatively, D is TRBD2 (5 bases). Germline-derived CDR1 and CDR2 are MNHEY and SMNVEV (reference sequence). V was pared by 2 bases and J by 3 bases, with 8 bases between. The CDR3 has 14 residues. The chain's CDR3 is CASSLIANYNEQFF. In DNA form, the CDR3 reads TGTGCCAGCAGTTTAATAGCGAACTACAATGAGCAGTTCTTC.

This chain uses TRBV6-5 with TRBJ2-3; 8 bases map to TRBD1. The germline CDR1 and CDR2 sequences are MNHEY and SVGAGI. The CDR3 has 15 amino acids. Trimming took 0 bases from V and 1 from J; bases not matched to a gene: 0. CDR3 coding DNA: TGTGCCAGCAGTTACTCGGACAGGGGCACAGATACGCAGTATTTT. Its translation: CASSYSDRGTDTQYF.

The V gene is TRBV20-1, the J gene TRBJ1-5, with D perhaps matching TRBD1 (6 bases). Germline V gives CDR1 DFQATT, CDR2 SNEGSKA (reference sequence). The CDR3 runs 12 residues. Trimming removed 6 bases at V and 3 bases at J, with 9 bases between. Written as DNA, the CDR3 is TGCAGTGCGAACAGGGCCAATCAGCCCCAGCATTTT. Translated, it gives CSANRANQPQHF.

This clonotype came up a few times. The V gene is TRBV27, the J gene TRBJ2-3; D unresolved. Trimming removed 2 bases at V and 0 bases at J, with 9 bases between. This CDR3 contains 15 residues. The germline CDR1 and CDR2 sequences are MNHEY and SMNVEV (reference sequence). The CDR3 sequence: CASSLAGTSTDTQYF. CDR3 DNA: TGTGCCAGCAGTTTAGCCGGAACTAGCACAGATACGCAGTATTTT.

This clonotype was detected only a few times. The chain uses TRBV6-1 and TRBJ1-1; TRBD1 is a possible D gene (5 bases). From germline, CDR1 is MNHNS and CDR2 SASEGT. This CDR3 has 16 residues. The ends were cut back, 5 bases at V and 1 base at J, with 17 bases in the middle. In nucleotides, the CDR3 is TGTGCCAGCAGTCGGTGGACATCCCGGGGGAACACTGAAGCTTTCTTT. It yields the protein CASSRWTSRGNTEAFF.

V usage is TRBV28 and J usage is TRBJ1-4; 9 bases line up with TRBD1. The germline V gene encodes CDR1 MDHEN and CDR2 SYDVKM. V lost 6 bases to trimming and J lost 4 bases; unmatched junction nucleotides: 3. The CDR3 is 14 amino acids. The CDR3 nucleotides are TGTGCCAGCAGAGACAGGGGGGTTAATGAAAAACTGTTTTTT. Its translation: CASRDRGVNEKLFF.

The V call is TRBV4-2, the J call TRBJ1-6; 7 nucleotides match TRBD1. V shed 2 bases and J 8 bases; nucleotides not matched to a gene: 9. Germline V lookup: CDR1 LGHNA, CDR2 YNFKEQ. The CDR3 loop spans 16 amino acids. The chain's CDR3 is CASSQTGRGLHSPLHF. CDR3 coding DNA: TGTGCCAGCAGCCAAACGGGTAGGGGGCTGCATTCACCCCTCCACTTT.